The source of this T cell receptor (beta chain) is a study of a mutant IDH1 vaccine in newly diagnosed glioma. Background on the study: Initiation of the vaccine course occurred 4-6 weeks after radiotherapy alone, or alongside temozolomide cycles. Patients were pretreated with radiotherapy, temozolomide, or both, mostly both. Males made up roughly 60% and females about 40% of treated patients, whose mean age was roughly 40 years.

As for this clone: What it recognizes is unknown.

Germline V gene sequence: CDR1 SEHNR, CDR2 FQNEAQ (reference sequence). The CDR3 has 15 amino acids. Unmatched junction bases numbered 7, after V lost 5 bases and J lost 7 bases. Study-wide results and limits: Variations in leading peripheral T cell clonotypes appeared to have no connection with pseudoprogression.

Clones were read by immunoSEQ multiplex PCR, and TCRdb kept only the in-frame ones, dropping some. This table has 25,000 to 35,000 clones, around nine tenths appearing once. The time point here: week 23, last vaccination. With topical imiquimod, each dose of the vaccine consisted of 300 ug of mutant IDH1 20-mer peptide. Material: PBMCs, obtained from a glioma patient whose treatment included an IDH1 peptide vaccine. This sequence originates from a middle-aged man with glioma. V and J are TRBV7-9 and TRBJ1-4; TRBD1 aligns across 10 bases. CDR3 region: CASSKRDRGSEKLFF. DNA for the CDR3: TGTGCCAGCAGCAAAAGGGACAGGGGAAGTGAAAAACTGTTTTTT.